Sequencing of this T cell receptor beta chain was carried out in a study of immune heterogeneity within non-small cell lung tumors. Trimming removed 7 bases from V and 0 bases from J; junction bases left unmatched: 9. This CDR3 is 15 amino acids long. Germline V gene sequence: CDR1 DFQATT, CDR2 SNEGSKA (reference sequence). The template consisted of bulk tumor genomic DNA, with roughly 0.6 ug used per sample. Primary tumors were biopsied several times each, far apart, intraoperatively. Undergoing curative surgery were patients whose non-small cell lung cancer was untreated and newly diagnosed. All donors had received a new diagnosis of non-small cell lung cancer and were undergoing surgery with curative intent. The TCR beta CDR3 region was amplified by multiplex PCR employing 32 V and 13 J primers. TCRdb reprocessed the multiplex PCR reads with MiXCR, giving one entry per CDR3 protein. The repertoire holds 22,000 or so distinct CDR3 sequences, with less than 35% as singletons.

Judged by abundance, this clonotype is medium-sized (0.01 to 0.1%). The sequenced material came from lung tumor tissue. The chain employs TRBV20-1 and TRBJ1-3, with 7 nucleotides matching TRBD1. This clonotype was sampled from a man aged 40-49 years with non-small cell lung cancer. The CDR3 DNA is TGCAGTGTTCCCTCGGGACAGTACTCTGGAAACACCATATATTTT. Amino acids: CSVPSGQYSGNTIYF.